These 23 T cell receptor beta chains were sequenced from one sample in a study of cytomegalovirus exposure and HLA in healthy donors. 60 Vbeta and 13 Jbeta primers were used in PCR. This table comes from immunoSEQ multiplex PCR, and its TCRdb copy is limited to in-frame clones, with some not included. The sample lists about 130,000 clones, about 78% occurring once. The sequencing input was PBMCs. The receptor source for this set is a female donor in good health and CMV-seronegative.

This sequence joins TRBV5-5 and TRBJ2-1; 9 bases align to TRBD2. Germline values: CDR1 SGHKS, CDR2 YYEKEE (reference sequence). This CDR3 is built from 17 residues. Losses at the gene ends were 3 bases for V and 7 bases for J; bases not matched to a gene: 14. The CDR3 loop is CASSSGKIAGETNEQFF. CDR3 sequence (DNA): TGTGCCAGCAGCTCCGGAAAAATAGCGGGAGAGACGAATGAGCAGTTCTTC.

The V and J genes are TRBV6-5 and TRBJ2-7; 9 nucleotides line up with TRBD1. CDR3 size: 15 residues. Trimming took 7 bases from V and 3 from J; bases not matched to a gene: 10. The V gene's germline CDR1 is MNHEY and CDR2 SVGAGI. CDR3 DNA sequence: TGTGCCAGCACCCCCACACAGGGGGCGGTCTACGAGCAGTACTTC. It translates to CASTPTQGAVYEQYF.

The gene calls are TRBV5-1 and TRBJ2-7; 10 bases agree with TRBD2. V shed 1 base, J shed 3 bases, and the junction held 4 bases outside the gene matches. Germline-derived CDR1 and CDR2 are SGHRS and YFSETQ. This CDR3 contains 15 residues. The CDR3 DNA reads TGCGCCAGCAGCTTGTTCTTAGCGGGAGGCTACGAGCAGTACTTC. Its translation is CASSLFLAGGYEQYF.

Only a few counts were recorded for this clone. This chain links TRBV5-4 with TRBJ2-1, with 8 positions matching TRBD1. The ends lost 3 bases at V and 8 bases at J; junction bases unmatched: 13. Germline V gene data show CDR1 as SGHNT and CDR2 as YYREEE (reference sequence). CDR3 length: 16 amino acids. CDR3 nucleotides: TGTGCCAGCAGCTCCACCGGGACAGGTGTCATCGATGAGCAGTTCTTC. This gives the protein CASSSTGTGVIDEQFF.

The V gene is TRBV5-6, the J gene TRBJ2-1; 8 bases fit TRBD2. V was clipped by 7 bases and J by 4 bases; unmatched bases: 7. From germline, CDR1 is SGHDT and CDR2 YYEEEE. This CDR3 contains 14 residues. The CDR3: CASWIAGLYNEQFF. In nucleotides, the CDR3 is TGTGCCAGCTGGATAGCGGGACTGTACAATGAGCAGTTCTTC.

This chain uses TRBV5-1 with TRBJ1-1; D might be TRBD1 (5 bases). Trimming pared 2 bases from V and 7 bases from J, leaving 15 bases between. The V gene's germline CDR1 is SGHRS and CDR2 YFSETQ. The CDR3 is 14 amino acids. CDR3 coding DNA: TGCGCCAGCAGCTTCAGGGCAGGTAGTATTGAAGCTTTCTTT. Translated: CASSFRAGSIEAFF.

This chain joins TRBV6-1 and TRBJ2-6; D is unclear. Germline CDR1 reads MNHNS; CDR2 reads SASEGT. Trimming left V 6 bases short and J 7 bases short, with 7 bases between. The CDR3 runs 12 residues. In nucleotides, the CDR3 is TGTGCCAGCAGGGTGAGCGCCAACGTCCTGACTTTC. Protein sequence: CASRVSANVLTF.

This clone was seen only a few times. V and J are TRBV29-1 and TRBJ1-1; D is unclear. The germline V gene encodes CDR1 SQVTM and CDR2 ANQGSEA. Trimming removed 4 bases at V and 0 bases at J, with 9 bases between. The CDR3 covers 13 residues. The CDR3 reads CSVGRGMNTEAFF. The CDR3 nucleotides are TGCAGCGTTGGACGGGGAATGAACACTGAAGCTTTCTTT.

The J gene is TRBJ1-4, the V gene TRBV10-1; 9 bases fit TRBD1. The trim removed 8 bases at V and 7 bases at J, leaving 5 bases unmatched. This CDR3 is 13 amino acids long. Germline values: CDR1 WNHNN, CDR2 SYGVQD (reference sequence). Here the CDR3 DNA reads TGCGCCAGCTCTGGACAGGGGAGTGAAAAACTGTTTTTT. This sequence encodes CASSGQGSEKLFF.

The genes are TRBV5-1 and TRBJ2-7; 7 bases agree with TRBD1. CDR1 and CDR2 (germline): SGHRS, YFSETQ. The junction had 7 bases not matched to a gene; V was cut back by 4 bases and J by 0 bases. The CDR3 sequence is 15 residues long. The CDR3 here is CASSQRYRGSYEQYF. DNA for the CDR3: TGCGCCAGCAGCCAGAGATACAGGGGCTCCTACGAGCAGTACTTC.

V usage is TRBV7-2 and J usage is TRBJ1-1; tentatively, D is TRBD1 (5 bases). V lost 6 bases to trimming and J lost 6 bases, with 17 bases between them. The CDR3 spans 14 residues. CDR1 and CDR2 (germline): SGHTA, FQGNSA. CDR3 nucleotides: TGTGCCAGCAGTCCCTCCGGGACTCGGGCTGAAGCTTTCTTT. Protein: CASSPSGTRAEAFF.

The CDR3 loop reads CASSLRVGSSNTGELFF. The CDR3 bases are TGCGCCAGCAGCCTCCGGGTAGGAAGCTCGAACACCGGGGAGCTGTTTTTT. V gene TRBV5-1 combines with J gene TRBJ2-2, with D uncertain. Germline V gives CDR1 SGHRS, CDR2 YFSETQ. The CDR3 runs 17 residues. Trimming pared 4 bases from V and 0 bases from J, leaving 16 bases between.

In its sample, this clone was seen a few times. J is TRBJ2-7 and V is TRBV30; TRBD2 is a possible D gene (6 bases). V shed 0 bases and J shed 7 bases, with 13 bases lying between them. The CDR3 extends over 13 amino acids. Germline V lookup: CDR1 GTSNPN, CDR2 SVGIG (reference sequence). The CDR3 DNA follows: TGTGCCTGGAGTGTACGCGGGGCAGGGGAGCAGTACTTC. The encoded protein is CAWSVRGAGEQYF.

The V and J genes are TRBV6-5 and TRBJ1-3; D perhaps matches TRBD1 (6 bases). This CDR3 has 15 amino acids. Trimming cost V 6 bases and J 0 bases, with 12 bases left between them. CDR1 and CDR2 (germline): MNHEY, SVGAGI. The CDR3 DNA reads as TGTGCCAGCAGCCGTGGACAGTTCTCTGGAAACACCATATATTTT. Amino acid sequence: CASSRGQFSGNTIYF.

The chain has TRBV9 and TRBJ1-2; 9 bases line up with TRBD1. V lost 0 bases and J lost 4; bases outside the gene matches: 4. The CDR3 consists of 15 residues. The germline CDR1 and CDR2 sequences are SGDLS and YYNGEE. The CDR3 sequence: CASSVGDREGYGYTF. Here the CDR3 DNA reads TGTGCCAGCAGCGTAGGGGACAGGGAAGGCTATGGCTACACCTTC.

The V call is TRBV13, the J call TRBJ2-5, with D possibly TRBD2 on 5 matching bases. The CDR3 is 12 amino acids. V was clipped by 2 bases and J by 4 bases, with 5 bases between them. Germline-derived CDR1 and CDR2 are PRHDT and FYEKMQ (reference sequence). The CDR3 DNA is TGTGCCAGCAGCTTACGGGGAGAGACCCAGTACTTC. This translates into CASSLRGETQYF.

The genes are TRBV11-2 and TRBJ2-7, with D unclear. CDR1 and CDR2 (germline): SGHAT, FQNNGV. V was clipped by 1 base and J by 7 bases, with 5 bases between them. This CDR3 spans 11 amino acids. The CDR3 DNA reads as TGTGCCAGCAGCTTAGCGCGGGAGCAGTACTTC. Protein: CASSLAREQYF.

The chain recombines TRBV19 with TRBJ2-3, with D possibly TRBD2 on 5 matching bases. Deletions cut 7 bases from V and 3 bases from J, with 8 bases between. The CDR3 loop spans 12 amino acids. Germline assignment: CDR1 LNHDA and CDR2 SQIVND (reference sequence). CDR3 coding DNA: TGTGCCAGTAACCGGAGGACAGATACGCAGTATTTT. Translation gives CASNRRTDTQYF.

The genes are TRBV6-1 and TRBJ1-2; 11 nucleotides align to TRBD1. This CDR3 spans 17 amino acids. Germline CDR1 and CDR2: MNHNS and SASEGT. V trimming: 1 base; J trimming: 8 bases; junction bases outside the gene matches: 12. CDR3 nucleotides: TGTGCCAGCAGTGAAGGCCCCGGGACAGGGGGGTCCGGAGGCTACACCTTC. Protein: CASSEGPGTGGSGGYTF.

This rearrangement joins TRBV5-4 to TRBJ2-2, with TRBD2 identical over 12 bases. Unmatched junction bases numbered 5, after V lost 3 bases and J lost 8 bases. Germline V lookup: CDR1 SGHNT, CDR2 YYREEE (reference sequence). This CDR3 has 15 residues. The CDR3 here is CASSSSGRVAGELFF. The CDR3 DNA reads TGTGCCAGCAGCTCTAGCGGGAGGGTCGCGGGGGAGCTGTTTTTT.

V gene TRBV6-6 combines with J gene TRBJ2-6; D perhaps matches TRBD1 (6 bases). Trimming took 11 bases from V and 2 from J, leaving 13 bases between them. Germline V gene sequence: CDR1 MNHNY, CDR2 SVGAGI (reference sequence). The CDR3 runs to 14 residues. CDR3 in amino acids: CAGGHRAGANVLTF. The CDR3 nucleotides are TGTGCCGGAGGCCACAGGGCTGGGGCCAACGTCCTGACTTTC.

This sequence joins TRBV21-1 and TRBJ1-1; the table assigns TRBD1, which was not confirmed against the DNA. TRBV21-1 is a recognized pseudogene. This CDR3 region has 18 residues. The CDR3 region has the DNA TGTGCCAGCAACCACCAGGTATTTCTCCATCCTGGGTCCACTGAAGCTTTCTTT. Translating it yields CASNHQVFLHPGSTEAFF.

This clone was seen only once. The rearrangement joins TRBV11-2 to TRBJ2-5; perhaps TRBD1 as D (5 bases). The CDR3 has 15 amino acids. Germline values: CDR1 SGHAT, CDR2 FQNNGV. V lost 1 base to trimming and J lost 5 bases, with 14 bases between them. The CDR3 region is CASSLGASGRETQYF. CDR3 bases: TGTGCCAGCAGCTTAGGGGCGTCAGGGCGGGAGACCCAGTACTTC.